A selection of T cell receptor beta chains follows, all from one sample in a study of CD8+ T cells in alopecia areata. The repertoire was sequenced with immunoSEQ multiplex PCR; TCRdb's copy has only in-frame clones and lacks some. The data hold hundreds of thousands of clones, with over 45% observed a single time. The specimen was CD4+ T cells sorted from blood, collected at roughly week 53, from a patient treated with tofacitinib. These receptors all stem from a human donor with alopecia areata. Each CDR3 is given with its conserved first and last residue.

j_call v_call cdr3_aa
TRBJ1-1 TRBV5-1 CASSSGQVNTEAFF
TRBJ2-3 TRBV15 CATSREGGLRADTQYF
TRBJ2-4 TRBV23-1 CASSLGGGRPPENIQYF
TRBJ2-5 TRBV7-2 CASSREVQETQYF
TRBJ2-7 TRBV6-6 CASSSPGTGTYEQYF
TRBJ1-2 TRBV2 CASSLGSDRETF
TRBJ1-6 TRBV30 CAWSVHRENSPLHF
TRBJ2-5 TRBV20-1 CSAGYQETQYF
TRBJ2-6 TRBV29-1 CSVDDRAGANVLTF
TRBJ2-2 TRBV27 CASSFLTGTARGELFF
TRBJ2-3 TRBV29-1 CSVAPRAVDTQYF
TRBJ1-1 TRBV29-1 CSVRKSGSNTEAFF
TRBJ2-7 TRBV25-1 CASTGTQSYEQYF
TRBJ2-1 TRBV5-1 CASSSLPGLGVEQFF
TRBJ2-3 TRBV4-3 CASSPLGAGPDTQYF
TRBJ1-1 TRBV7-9 CASSLRRLMNTEAFF
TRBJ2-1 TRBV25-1 CASMQNSYNEQFF
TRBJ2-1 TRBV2 CASSRIRDGINEQFF
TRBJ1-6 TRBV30 CAWSVTGQTNSPLHF
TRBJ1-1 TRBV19 CASNRLGTEAFF
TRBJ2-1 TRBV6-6 CASSHGGEYNEQFF
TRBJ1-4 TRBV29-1 CSYLGQGNEKLFF
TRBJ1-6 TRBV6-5 CASSPAGTNSPLHF
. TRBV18 CASSPDRRYEQYF
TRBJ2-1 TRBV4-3 CASSQDPRGYNEQFF
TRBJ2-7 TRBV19 CASRGRDSYEQYF
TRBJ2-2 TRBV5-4 CASSPIGGGSPGELFF
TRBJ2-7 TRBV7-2 CASSLFGQEQYF
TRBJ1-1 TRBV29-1 CSATGGPKAFF
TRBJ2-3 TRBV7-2 CASSLVLLSDTQYF
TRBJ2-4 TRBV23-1 CASPGRPCIQYF
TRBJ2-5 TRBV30 CAWSEGTVLETQYF
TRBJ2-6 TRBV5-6 CASTSWAGEPGANVLTF
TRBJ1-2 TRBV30 CAWSVQGARWGYTF
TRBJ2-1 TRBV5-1 CASSPTRSWGDEQFF
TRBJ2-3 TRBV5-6 CASSFWMADTQYF
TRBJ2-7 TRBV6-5 CASSYSGEPPVEQYF
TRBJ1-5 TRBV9 CASGGSNQPQHF
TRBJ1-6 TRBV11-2 CASSLENLGVSPLHF